There are many counts of the clone carrying this T cell receptor (beta chain). The target antigen is unknown. These data come from a study of T cells in Graves' hyperthyroidism and ophthalmopathy. Findings and caveats of the study: Blood also held most thyroid clonotypes expanded beyond 0.001.

CDR3 length: 14 residues. CDR1 MDHEN and CDR2 SYDVKM come from the germline V gene. The V and J ends lost 3 bases and 0 bases, in that order; junction bases with no gene match: 2. The CDR3 regions of TCR beta were amplified from RNA transcripts. First-round RT-PCR targeting the TCR CDR3 was performed with the HTBI primer set. From the multiplex PCR reads, TCRdb called clonotypes with MiXCR, one entry per CDR3 protein. The table records 500,000 to 650,000 distinct CDR3 sequences, roughly 18% of them present only once. The V call is TRBV28, the J call TRBJ2-7, with TRBD2 matching over 7 bases. The receptor was derived from a woman younger than 35 with Graves' ophthalmopathy. Material for sequencing was blood. The CDR3 protein is CASSFGGSSYEQYF. Here the CDR3 DNA reads TGTGCCAGCAGTTTTGGCGGGAGCTCCTACGAGCAGTACTTC.